Following are 25 T cell receptor beta chains from one sample sequenced in a study of cytomegalovirus exposure and HLA in healthy donors listed by TCRdb under 2017. The method was the immunoSEQ multiplex PCR assay. For the multiplex PCR, a mixture combining 60 forward primers for TCR Vbeta segments and 13 reverse primers for TCR Jbeta segments was used. TCRdb mirrors the immuneACCESS table, restricted to in-frame sequences. Some clones are absent from its copies; in checked studies, under half trace to an unresolved V gene, and the reason for the others is unknown. The sample table contains about 200,000 clones; only one count was recorded for 75% to 85% of them. 13% to 15% of the sample is held by the ten biggest clonotypes. Sequencing was performed on PBMCs. These receptors originate from a woman between 25 and 40 years old in good health and CMV-seropositive.

The V call is TRBV6-5, the J call TRBJ1-2; D is perhaps TRBD1 (5 bases). Germline V gene data show CDR1 as MNHEY and CDR2 as SVGAGI. Trimming removed 0 bases at V and 8 bases at J, with 10 bases between. This CDR3 is 13 amino acids long. The CDR3 here is CASSYSGGGGYTF. In DNA form, the CDR3 reads TGTGCCAGCAGTTACTCCGGGGGTGGAGGCTACACCTTC.

The chain couples TRBV7-9 to TRBJ1-4, with 9 bases lining up with TRBD1. The germline V gene has CDR1 SEHNR and CDR2 FQNEAQ (reference sequence). The V segment lost 5 bases and the J segment 8 bases; nucleotides outside the gene matches: 6. CDR3 size: 14 residues. The CDR3 region is CASSLQGAGEKLFF. The DNA for the CDR3 is TGTGCCAGCAGCCTACAGGGGGCTGGGGAAAAACTGTTTTTT.

The chain links TRBV2 to TRBJ1-1; weak D call: TRBD1 (6 bases). The ends were cut back, 6 bases at V and 1 base at J, with 12 bases in the middle. The CDR3 runs 14 residues. From germline, CDR1 is SNHLY and CDR2 FYNNEI. CDR3 amino acids: CASRGAMGNTEAFF. CDR3 nucleotide sequence: TGTGCCAGCAGGGGGGCGATGGGGAACACTGAAGCTTTCTTT.

The chain is built from TRBV4-1 and TRBJ1-1; perhaps TRBD1 as D (5 bases). Between the trimmed V and J ends, which lost 1 base and 6 bases, there was a span of 18 bases. CDR3 length: 16 residues. From germline, CDR1 is MGHRA and CDR2 YSYEKL. The DNA of the CDR3 is TGCGCCAGCAGCCAAGTGGTGGGACTGGGTAACGCTGAAGCTTTCTTT. This codes for CASSQVVGLGNAEAFF.

Concerning this clone: Other DNA sequences within the sample encode an identical CDR3. The chain recombines TRBV7-2 with TRBJ2-1, with TRBD2 matching over 7 bases. From germline, CDR1 is SGHTA and CDR2 FQGNSA. Trimming removed 2 bases from V and 5 bases from J; junction bases left unmatched: 12. CDR3 length equals 17 residues. CDR3 region: CASSLLRLAGAHNEQFF. For the CDR3, the DNA is TGTGCCAGCAGCTTACTCCGACTAGCAGGAGCCCACAATGAGCAGTTCTTC.

The CDR3 here is CASAIFSNQPQHF. The CDR3 region has the DNA TGTGCCAGCGCGATTTTTAGCAATCAGCCCCAGCATTTT. J is TRBJ1-5 and V is TRBV28; D uncertain. The CDR3 loop spans 13 amino acids. The V gene's germline CDR1 is MDHEN and CDR2 SYDVKM. The germline V and J ends were trimmed by 8 bases and 0 bases, with 8 bases remaining between them.

The sample holds one count of this clone. The chain recombines TRBV7-9 with TRBJ1-2; the D gene is possibly TRBD1 (5 bases). Trimming removed 1 base at V and 10 bases at J, with 16 bases between. Germline V gene lookup returns CDR1 SEHNR and CDR2 FQNEAQ (reference sequence). The CDR3 spans 14 residues. The CDR3 region has the DNA TGTGCCAGCAGCTTAGGTGGCAGGGAACCTGCCTACACCTTC. It codes for CASSLGGREPAYTF. The variable domain in full, with the rest retrieved from reference TRBV7-9 and TRBJ1-2, is DTGVSQNPRHKITKRGQNVTFRCDPISEHNRLYWYRQTLGQGPEFLTYFQNEAQLEKSRLLSDRFSAERPKGSFSTLEIQRTEQGDSAMYLCASSLGGREPAYTFGSGTRLTVV.

The rearrangement joins TRBV4-1 to TRBJ2-1; D gene ambiguous. Germline CDR1 and CDR2: MGHRA and YSYEKL. The CDR3 runs 15 residues. V dropped 0 bases and J dropped 12 bases, with 18 bases sitting between them. CDR3 coding DNA: TGCGCCAGCAGCCAAGATGAAGCCAGCGTCCTTGGGCAGTTCTTC. The encoded protein is CASSQDEASVLGQFF.

The gene calls are TRBV11-3 and TRBJ2-1, with D perhaps TRBD2 (6 bases). Trimming left V 2 bases short and J 6 bases short, with 14 bases between. Germline CDR1 and CDR2: SGHNT and YENEEA. The CDR3 totals 15 residues. CDR3 DNA: TGTGCCAGCAGCTTATCCGGGACTCCTTCCAATGAGCAGTTCTTC. The encoded protein is CASSLSGTPSNEQFF.

In DNA form, the CDR3 reads TGTGCCAGTGGGACTAGCGGGAGTTATGAGCAGTTCTTC. This sequence encodes CASGTSGSYEQFF. The gene calls are TRBV19 and TRBJ2-1; TRBD2 matches at 14 bases. V lost 8 bases and J lost 8; bases outside the gene matches: 2. CDR1 LNHDA and CDR2 SQIVND come from the germline V gene (reference sequence). This CDR3 spans 13 amino acids.

V usage is TRBV18 and J usage is TRBJ1-5; D uncertain. Germline V gives CDR1 KGHSH, CDR2 LQKENI. Trimming pared 5 bases from V and 0 bases from J, leaving 11 bases between. This CDR3 spans 15 amino acids. The CDR3 DNA sequence: TGTGCCAGCTCATTTACTGGTTATAGCAATCAGCCCCAGCATTTT. Its translation is CASSFTGYSNQPQHF.

The chain employs TRBV11-2 and TRBJ2-1; possibly TRBD2 for D (5 bases). V shed 2 bases and J shed 9 bases, with 11 bases lying between them. From germline, CDR1 is SGHAT and CDR2 FQNNGV. The CDR3 sequence is 13 residues long. This CDR3 reads CASSLLSVGEQFF. CDR3 nucleotides: TGTGCCAGCAGCTTACTTAGCGTTGGTGAGCAGTTCTTC.

The table lists this clone with a count of one. The chain combines TRBV11-3 with TRBJ1-1; TRBD1 aligns across 7 bases. CDR1 is SGHNT and CDR2 is YENEEA in the germline V gene. V shed 5 bases, J shed 8 bases, and the junction held 8 bases outside the gene matches. This CDR3 is built from 13 residues. As DNA, the CDR3 is TGTGCCAGCAGCCCCCGGGACAGTCGAGAAGCTTTCTTT. Translating gives CASSPRDSREAFF.

The J gene is TRBJ1-5, the V gene TRBV30; the D gene is possibly TRBD1 (5 bases). CDR1 and CDR2 from the germline V gene are GTSNPN and SVGIG (reference sequence). Trimming took off 4 bases at V and 7 bases at J, with 14 bases between the two ends. CDR3 length equals 13 residues. CDR3 in amino acids: CAWTHGGRQPQHF. CDR3 sequence (DNA): TGTGCCTGGACCCACGGGGGACGCCAGCCCCAGCATTTT.

The genes are TRBV28 and TRBJ2-3; a weak D match, TRBD1 (6 bases). Germline values: CDR1 MDHEN, CDR2 SYDVKM. V gave up 7 bases and J gave up 2 bases, with 13 bases separating them. This CDR3 spans 14 amino acids. CDR3 bases: TGTGCCAGCACCCCCAACAGGGTCACAGATACGCAGTATTTT. Its protein product is CASTPNRVTDTQYF.

The chain joins TRBV7-9 to TRBJ1-4, with TRBD1 as a possible D gene (5 bases). Trimming took off 7 bases at V and 1 base at J, with 10 bases between the two ends. Germline V gene lookup returns CDR1 SEHNR and CDR2 FQNEAQ (reference sequence). The CDR3 consists of 14 residues. The CDR3 sequence: CASNQGLTNEKLFF. CDR3 DNA sequence: TGTGCCAGCAACCAGGGATTAACTAATGAAAAACTGTTTTTT.

V usage is TRBV7-2 and J usage is TRBJ2-2, with 10 bases lining up with TRBD1. Trimming cost V 5 bases and J 5 bases; bases outside gene matches: 5. Looked up from germline, CDR1 is SGHTA and CDR2 is FQGNSA. This CDR3 has 15 residues. The DNA of the CDR3 is TGTGCCAGCAGCCCCCGACAGGGGGCAACCGGGGAGCTGTTTTTT. Translating it yields CASSPRQGATGELFF.

For this clone: The sample contains more than one DNA sequence encoding this CDR3. V is TRBV19 and J is TRBJ2-7; TRBD2 agrees at 13 bases. J lost 3 bases, V lost 5 bases, and 4 bases had no gene match. CDR1 and CDR2 from the germline V gene are LNHDA and SQIVND (reference sequence). CDR3 size: 15 residues. The CDR3 sequence is CASSPRTSGGYEQYF. The CDR3 bases are TGTGCCAGTAGTCCCCGGACTAGCGGGGGCTACGAGCAGTACTTC.

The V gene is TRBV10-1, the J gene TRBJ1-5; 7 bases align to TRBD1. Germline V gives CDR1 WNHNN, CDR2 SYGVQD (reference sequence). This CDR3 spans 18 amino acids. Losses at the gene ends were 6 bases for V and 3 bases for J; bases not matched to a gene: 17. In nucleotides, the CDR3 is TGCGCCAGCAGCTTATTAGGGGGCAGGGATTCACTCAATCAGCCCCAGCATTTT. Translating it yields CASSLLGGRDSLNQPQHF.

The chain is built from TRBV4-2 and TRBJ1-1; no firm D call. This CDR3 region has 15 residues. The V end lost 4 bases, the J end lost 0 bases, and 12 bases lay between the germline ends. From germline, CDR1 is LGHNA and CDR2 YNFKEQ. The CDR3, as DNA: TGTGCCAGCAGCCCTCAGCGGGCTATGAACACTGAAGCTTTCTTT. It specifies CASSPQRAMNTEAFF.

This sequence joins TRBV7-3 and TRBJ2-7; 10 bases are a match to TRBD1. In germline, CDR1 is SGHTA, CDR2 FQGTGA. This CDR3 has 15 residues. Trimming at V came to 6 bases and at J to 1 base, leaving 6 bases not matched to a gene. The CDR3 is CASSPTGQGSYEQYF. The DNA of the CDR3 is TGTGCCAGCAGTCCCACGGGACAGGGGTCCTACGAGCAGTACTTC.

The chain recombines TRBV2 with TRBJ1-5; D gene ambiguous. Germline V gene lookup returns CDR1 SNHLY and CDR2 FYNNEI. Trimming left V 3 bases short and J 7 bases short, with 7 bases between. CDR3 length: 12 amino acids. In DNA form, the CDR3 reads TGTGCCAGCAGTGACGAGAGGCAGCCCCAGCATTTT. It codes for CASSDERQPQHF.

This clone was seen a few times. The chain carries TRBV28 and TRBJ2-1; TRBD2 agrees at 14 bases. The trim removed 7 bases at V and 5 bases at J, leaving 7 bases unmatched. Germline lookup yields CDR1 MDHEN and CDR2 SYDVKM. The CDR3 totals 16 residues. The CDR3 region has the DNA TGTGCCAGCAAAGGACTAGCGGGAGGCCGCCACAATGAGCAGTTCTTC. It encodes CASKGLAGGRHNEQFF.

This chain links TRBV19 with TRBJ2-4; 9 bases line up with TRBD2. V lost 1 base and J lost 1; bases outside the gene matches: 11. Looked up from germline, CDR1 is LNHDA and CDR2 is SQIVND (reference sequence). The CDR3 length is 19 residues. The CDR3 DNA reads as TGTGCCAGTAGTATAGGTCGAGCGGGGGGCCTTTCGGCCAAAAACATTCAGTACTTC. Its protein is CASSIGRAGGLSAKNIQYF. Filled out from reference TRBV19 and TRBJ2-4, the complete variable domain reads DGGITQSPKYLFRKEGQNVTLSCEQNLNHDAMYWYRQDPGQGLRLIYYSQIVNDFQKGDIAEGYSVSREKKESFPLTVTSAQKNPTAFYLCASSIGRAGGLSAKNIQYFGAGTRLSVL.

The sample holds one count of this clone. The chain uses TRBV30 and TRBJ1-2; the D is unclear. The V and J ends lost 0 bases and 4 bases respectively, with 12 bases between them. This CDR3 has 14 residues. Germline loops: CDR1 GTSNPN, CDR2 SVGIG (reference sequence). CDR3: CAWSVRRSGYGYTF. DNA of the CDR3: TGTGCCTGGAGTGTACGAAGGTCGGGCTATGGCTACACCTTC.